The present TCR beta chain was sequenced within a study of blood T cell repertoires in COVID-19. As for the study in general: T cells, B-cell-depleted T cells, or PBMCs provided the cDNA or gDNA that served as material.

Authors' data handling: Estimation of nucleated cell counts was performed using reference gene primer amplification. Sequenced by immunoSEQ multiplex PCR; TCRdb stores in-frame clones only, minus some. V and J calls and clone size are as listed in that table; D and trimming were resolved from the DNA. Of a few hundred thousand clones in the sample, approximately 90% were seen once. This CDR3 has 13 residues. Looked up from germline, CDR1 is LGHNA and CDR2 is YSLEER. V lost 5 bases, J lost 0 bases, and 5 bases lay in between. The V gene is TRBV4-3, the J gene TRBJ1-3; D remains ambiguous. Sequencing was done on a sample of peripheral blood. This clonotype was sampled from a woman aged 55-69 years with acute or convalescent COVID-19. CDR3 loop: CASSISSGNTIYF. Written as DNA, the CDR3 is TGCGCCAGCAGCATTAGCTCTGGAAACACCATATATTTT.